The text below deals with one T cell receptor (beta chain). There are a few counts of this clonotype. It lacks a known antigen. Nothing much larger sits one base from this clone, and base qualities are not available. This entry belongs to a study of T cells in Graves' hyperthyroidism and ophthalmopathy (dated by TCRdb to the late 2010s). Concerning the study at large: Peripheral blood was collected at initial diagnosis, before any treatment. The 90 to 100 discovery patients were randomly divided into training and test sets at a 7:3 ratio. After blood sampling, hyperthyroidism patients were treated with methimazole at a starting dose of 30 mg daily, and ophthalmopathy patients were treated with high-dose intravenous methylprednisolone. Prospective prediction of ophthalmopathy was tested in an independent validation cohort consisting of 18 hyperthyroidism patients and over 15 patients who later progressed to ophthalmopathy. TCR V-J signatures able to tell the groups apart were searched for in a discovery cohort of some 100 patients, of whom roughly 42 had Graves' ophthalmopathy and about 55 had stable Graves' hyperthyroidism. In addition, the study compared T-cell repertoires in thyroid tissue and in blood from several Graves' hyperthyroidism patients. The paper reports TCR Vbeta CDR3 sequencing of about 140 peripheral blood samples: approximately 43 ophthalmopathy, approximately 74 hyperthyroidism and 17 progressor patients. Overall study results and their limits: Most expanded thyroid clonotypes (frequency above 0.001) were also detected in blood, a finding suggesting that blood repertoires may reflect thyroid immune responses. Sample size was not statistically predetermined, and blinding of investigators to group allocation was not performed. In cross-validation, a model built on a 13 V-J signature told ophthalmopathy apart from stable hyperthyroidism with less than 90% sensitivity and roughly 82% specificity, and in testing the same model reached 80%/75%. In validation, the model predicted progression to ophthalmopathy with 55% to 71% sensitivity and less than 75% specificity, a median of 6.5 months before onset.

Amplification of TCR beta CDR3 regions was carried out from RNA transcripts. A first-round RT-PCR of the TCR CDR3 used the HTBI primer set with the Qiagen OneStep RT-PCR kit. The libraries were constructed in a second round of multiplex PCR and then size-selected and purified. Sequencing of the libraries was done on an Illumina HiSeq2000 using paired-end 100 bp reads. Turning to the authors' computational methods: SOAPnuke was used to process the raw data, removing reads that contained adapters or uncalled bases, had a mean Phred below 15, or lacked an exact match to the constant primer or identifier. COPE v1.2.5 was used to merge high-quality paired reads, and clonotypes were defined as unique nucleotide sequences. MiTCR v1.1 was used to align the clonotypes against IMGT TRBV, TRBD and TRBJ reference segments. Only V-J combinations with frequency above 0.0001, covering approximately 99% of repertoires, were analysed. A TCS score was defined as the ratio of F50 (clonal expansion) to E x V (chaos), with BLOSUM62-based TCRdist applied between CDR3 peptides within each V-J. Welch's t-statistics and random forest reduced 500 to 550 V-J features to 10 to 15, which were used in a naive Bayes classifier (R e1071). TCRdb applied fastp at Q25 and MiXCR to the public reads, then kept only in-frame beta chains. One record per CDR3 amino acid sequence lists the most common genes and DNA. TCRdb assigned the V and J calls; the authors' analysis was not used. This sample is represented by some 550,000 distinct CDR3 sequences; less than 25% of them were singletons. The ten largest make up about a quarter of the sample.

A patient counted as having stable Graves' hyperthyroidism if no progression to ophthalmopathy occurred over 18 months of follow-up. The hyperthyroidism patients were between 18 and 65 years old and newly diagnosed, with a disease duration of less than 2 months. The study excluded patients with uncontrolled infections, other autoimmune diseases, pregnancy or lactation. Diagnoses were established on the basis of clinical symptoms, serum thyroxine and TRAb, thyroid ultrasound, and orbital computed tomography. PBMCs were separated from roughly 10 ml of fresh peripheral blood using Ficoll-Paque density gradient centrifugation. Total RNA was extracted using Trizol reagent, and RNA quality was assessed on an Agilent 2100 Bioanalyzer. Sequencing was performed on blood. The receptor was isolated from a young man with Graves' hyperthyroidism.

The bases are TGTGCCAGCAGCCAAGATCTAAGGCGTGGAACCTACGAGCAGTACTTC. This is translated as CASSQDLRRGTYEQYF. The chain employs TRBV3-1 and TRBJ2-7; the D gene is unclear. The CDR3 holds 16 amino acids from the cysteine to the phenylalanine. Just the 48-base CDR3 DNA is kept, in frame starting at base 1. The CDR1 and CDR2 encoded by the germline V gene (reference sequence) are LGHDT and YNNKEL. V sheds 0 bases and J sheds 2 bases, leaving 14 bases between their ends.